This paragraph covers one T cell receptor beta chain sequence. The antigen is not known. A total RNA quantity of 3500 ng went into each TCR library. TCRalpha and TCRbeta cDNA went through two nested PCRs of approximately 16 and 10 cycles. TCRdb re-called the 5' RACE reads and shows each CDR3 protein once, DNA omitted. The listing records about 450,000 distinct CDR3 sequences. Looked up from germline, CDR1 is MRHNA and CDR2 is SNTAGT. There are 19 residues in the CDR3. This entry belongs to a study of monozygotic twins with inflammatory bowel disease. Whole-study results and caveats: Repertoire similarity did not separate concordant from discordant twins, possibly from limited power. Twins with IBD had fewer clonotypes in common with others than healthy twins, particularly during disease activity.

J is TRBJ1-1 and V is TRBV6-4; TCRdb names TRBD1, which stays unverified in the absence of DNA. The sequencing input was blood. This sequence originates from a human donor with ulcerative colitis or Crohn's disease, or a healthy co-twin of an affected twin (not recorded which). CDR3 sequence reads: CASRSLVGTGSHPIDEAFF.